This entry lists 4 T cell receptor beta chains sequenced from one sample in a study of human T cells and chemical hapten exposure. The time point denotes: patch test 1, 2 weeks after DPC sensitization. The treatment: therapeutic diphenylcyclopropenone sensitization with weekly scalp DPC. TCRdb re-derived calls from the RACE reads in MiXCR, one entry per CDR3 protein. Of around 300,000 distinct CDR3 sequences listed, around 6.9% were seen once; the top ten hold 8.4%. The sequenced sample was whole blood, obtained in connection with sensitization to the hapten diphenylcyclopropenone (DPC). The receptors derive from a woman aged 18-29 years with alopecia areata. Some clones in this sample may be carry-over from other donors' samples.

The CDR3 spells CASSLAQRGGANVLTF. In nucleotides, the CDR3 is TGTGCCAGCAGCTTAGCCCAGCGGGGGGGCGCCAACGTCCTGACTTTC. The chain is built from TRBV7-2 and TRBJ2-6, with 10 nucleotides matching TRBD2. CDR3 length: 16 residues. J lost 7 bases, V lost 0 bases, and 3 bases had no gene match. From germline, CDR1 is SGHTA and CDR2 FQGNSA.

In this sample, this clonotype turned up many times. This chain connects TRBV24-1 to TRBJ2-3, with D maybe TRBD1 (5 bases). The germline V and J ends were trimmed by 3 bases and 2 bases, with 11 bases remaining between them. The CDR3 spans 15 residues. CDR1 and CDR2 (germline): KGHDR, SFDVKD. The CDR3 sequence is CATSDVTDNTDTQYF. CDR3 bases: TGTGCCACCAGTGATGTGACAGACAACACAGATACGCAGTATTTT.

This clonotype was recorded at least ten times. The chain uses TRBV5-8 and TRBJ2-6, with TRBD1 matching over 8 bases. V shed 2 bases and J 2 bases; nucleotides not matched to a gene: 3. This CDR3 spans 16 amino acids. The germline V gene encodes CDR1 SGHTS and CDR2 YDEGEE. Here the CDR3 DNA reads TGTGCCAGCAGCTTTGACAGGGGAACTGGGGCCAACGTCCTGACTTTC. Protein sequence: CASSFDRGTGANVLTF.

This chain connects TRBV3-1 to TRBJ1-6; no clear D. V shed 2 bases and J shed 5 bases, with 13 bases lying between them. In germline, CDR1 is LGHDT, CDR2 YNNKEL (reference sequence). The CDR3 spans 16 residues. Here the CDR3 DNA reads TGTGCCAGCAGCCAACTTACGGGGTTGAATAATTCACCCCTCCACTTT. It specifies CASSQLTGLNNSPLHF.